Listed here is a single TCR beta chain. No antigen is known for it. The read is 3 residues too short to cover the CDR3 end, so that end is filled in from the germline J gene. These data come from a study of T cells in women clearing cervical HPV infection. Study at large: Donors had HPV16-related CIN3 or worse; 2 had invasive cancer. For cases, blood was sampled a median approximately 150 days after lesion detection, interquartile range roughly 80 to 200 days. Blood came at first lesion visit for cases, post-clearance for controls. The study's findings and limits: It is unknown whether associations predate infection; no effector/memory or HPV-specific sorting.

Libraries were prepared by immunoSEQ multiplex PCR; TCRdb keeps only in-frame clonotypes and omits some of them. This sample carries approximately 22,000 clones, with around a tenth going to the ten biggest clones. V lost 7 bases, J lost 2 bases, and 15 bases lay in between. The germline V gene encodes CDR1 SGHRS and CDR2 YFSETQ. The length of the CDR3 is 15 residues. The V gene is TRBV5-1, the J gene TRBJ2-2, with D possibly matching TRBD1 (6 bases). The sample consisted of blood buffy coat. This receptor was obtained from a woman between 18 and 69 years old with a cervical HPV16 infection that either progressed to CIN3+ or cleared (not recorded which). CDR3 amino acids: CASASGDPNTGELFF. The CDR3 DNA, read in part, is TGCGCCAGCGCCTCAGGGGATCCCAACACCGGGGAG.